The 9 T cell receptor beta chains below come from one sample, sequenced in a study of cytomegalovirus exposure and HLA in healthy donors. 60 Vbeta and 13 Jbeta primers were used in PCR. Sequenced by immunoSEQ multiplex PCR; TCRdb stores in-frame clones only, minus some. This sample has about 130,000 clones, with 74% found just once. The sample comprised PBMCs. These receptors were collected from a woman aged 50 to 65 in good health and CMV-seropositive.

The J gene is TRBJ1-1, the V gene TRBV11-2, with D unclear. CDR1 is SGHAT, CDR2 FQNNGV, per germline. V shed 7 bases and J shed 2 bases, with 11 bases lying between them. The CDR3 has 13 amino acids. CDR3 in DNA: TGTGCCAGCAAGCAGACAAGCAACACTGAAGCTTTCTTT. Encoded protein: CASKQTSNTEAFF.

The V and J genes are TRBV27 and TRBJ2-2; TRBD2 aligns across 8 bases. V trimming: 5 bases; J trimming: 6 bases; junction bases outside the gene matches: 8. The germline V gene encodes CDR1 MNHEY and CDR2 SMNVEV (reference sequence). The CDR3 length is 15 residues. CDR3 coding DNA: TGTGCCAGCAGTCCGGCGGGGGGTTCGGCCGGGGAGCTGTTTTTT. It encodes CASSPAGGSAGELFF.

The V call is TRBV13, the J call TRBJ1-5; 10 bases match TRBD1. V shed 5 bases and J 5 bases; nucleotides not matched to a gene: 6. Germline assignment: CDR1 PRHDT and CDR2 FYEKMQ (reference sequence). The length of the CDR3 is 15 residues. DNA of the CDR3: TGTGCCAGCAGCGAGGGGACAGGGGCTGATCAGCCCCAGCATTTT. Its protein is CASSEGTGADQPQHF. The full variable domain, completed using reference TRBV13 and TRBJ1-5, is AAGVIQSPRHLIKEKRETATLKCYPIPRHDTVYWYQQGPGQDPQFLISFYEKMQSDKGSIPDRFSAQQFSDYHSELNMSSLELGDSALYFCASSEGTGADQPQHFGDGTRLSIL.

This sequence joins TRBV5-4 and TRBJ2-1; 13 nucleotides line up with TRBD2. Trimming at V came to 0 bases and at J to 5 bases, leaving 2 bases not matched to a gene. Germline CDR1 SGHNT, CDR2 YYREEE (reference sequence). This CDR3 comprises 16 residues. The CDR3 DNA reads TGTGCCAGCAGCTTGGGAGGACTAGCGGGGGACAATGAGCAGTTCTTC. It codes for CASSLGGLAGDNEQFF. Drawing the rest from reference TRBV5-4 and TRBJ2-1, the complete variable domain is ETGVTQSPTHLIKTRGQQVTLRCSSQSGHNTVSWYQQALGQGPQFIFQYYREEENGRGNFPPRFSGLQFPNYSSELNVNALELDDSALYLCASSLGGLAGDNEQFFGPGTRLTVL.

This clone has more than one count but fewer than ten. The chain carries TRBV10-3 and TRBJ2-1; 10 bases align to TRBD2. Trimming took 4 bases from V and 7 from J; bases not matched to a gene: 4. Germline V lookup: CDR1 ENHRY, CDR2 SYGVKD. The CDR3 consists of 14 residues. The DNA of the CDR3 is TGTGCCATCAGTGCAGCGGGGGGGTTGAATGAGCAGTTCTTC. It translates to CAISAAGGLNEQFF.

The chain carries TRBV19 and TRBJ2-4; tentatively, D is TRBD2 (5 bases). V was cut by 11 bases and J by 0 bases, with 14 bases left in between. CDR1 and CDR2 from the germline V gene are LNHDA and SQIVND (reference sequence). The CDR3 runs to 14 residues. The CDR3 region has the DNA TGTGCCGCAAGTACGGGGTCAGCCAAAAACATTCAGTACTTC. Amino acids: CAASTGSAKNIQYF.

The chain employs TRBV12-5 and TRBJ1-6; D is possibly TRBD1 (5 bases). The CDR3 consists of 13 residues. Germline CDR1 LGHNT, CDR2 FRNRAP. Trimming left V 7 bases short and J 10 bases short, with 14 bases between. The CDR3 region has the DNA TGTGCTAGTGCCCCCAGGGCAAACTCACCCCTCCACTTT. This codes for CASAPRANSPLHF.

The chain carries TRBV5-4 and TRBJ2-7; possible D gene TRBD1, 5 bases. Between the trimmed V and J ends, which lost 4 bases and 5 bases, there was a span of 16 bases. CDR1 is SGHNT, CDR2 YYREEE, per germline (reference sequence). The CDR3 loop spans 14 amino acids. The CDR3 DNA reads TGTGCCAGCAGCGATAGGGGCGGCTCGGACGAGCAGTACTTC. It specifies CASSDRGGSDEQYF.

Here the CDR3 DNA reads TGTGCCAGCAGCCCTCGACTGCTCTCTGGAAACACCATATATTTT. Protein: CASSPRLLSGNTIYF. This chain uses TRBV7-9 with TRBJ1-3; D not resolved. The CDR3 is made up of 15 amino acids. V lost 5 bases and J lost 0, with 11 bases in between. CDR1 and CDR2 from the germline V gene are SEHNR and FQNEAQ (reference sequence).